This is a list of T cell receptor beta chains from one sample in a study of cytomegalovirus exposure and HLA in healthy donors. Generated by immunoSEQ multiplex PCR, the TCRdb table keeps only in-frame clones and is missing some. This table holds around 180,000 clones, more than 75% found once. The sample consisted of PBMCs. These TCRs come from a man between 18 and 29 years old in good health and CMV-seropositive. Each CDR3 is given without its conserved first and last residue.

v_call,j_call,cdr3_aa
TRBV6-5,TRBJ2-1,ASSFQRQGRKDEQF
TRBV7-9,TRBJ1-4,ASSLRTGENEKLF
TRBV7-8,TRBJ2-7,ASSLALLTSGRRAYEQY
TRBV18,TRBJ2-7,ASSLARDYEQY
TRBV6-5,TRBJ1-2,ASSYSGGAGGYT
TRBV7-9,TRBJ2-1,ASTGLADNEQF
TRBV6-5,TRBJ1-5,ASSTGQKNQPQH
TRBV7-6,TRBJ2-7,ASSSRASSYEQY
TRBV6-5,TRBJ1-2,ASRGSGWGYT
TRBV5-6,TRBJ1-3,ASSLGPGQLSGNTIY